The 2 T cell receptor beta chains listed next were all sequenced from one sample in a study of Graves' ophthalmopathy and Graves' hyperthyroidism. Amplified material comprised TCR beta CDR3 regions derived from RNA transcripts. An initial RT-PCR round employing HTBI primers preceded a second-round multiplex PCR. Using its own MiXCR run on the multiplex PCR reads, TCRdb lists one record per CDR3 protein. The repertoire includes some 380,000 distinct CDR3 sequences, 15% of them detected once, and about 7.3% sits in the top ten. The sample consisted of peripheral blood. These receptors were collected from a woman aged 18-29 years with stable Graves' hyperthyroidism.

This clonotype was recorded at least ten times. The chain recombines TRBV20-1 with TRBJ2-5; perhaps D is TRBD1 or TRBD2 (5 bases each). The CDR3 is 14 amino acids. V lost 6 bases and J 3 bases, leaving 17 bases between the germline ends. Germline CDR1 reads DFQATT; CDR2 reads SNEGSKA (reference sequence). CDR3 nucleotides: TGCAGTGCCCTGGCCGGGACCCCCAAAGAGACCCAGTACTTC. Translated, it gives CSALAGTPKETQYF.

About this clonotype: This may stem from a read error, because a much larger clone lies one nucleotide away. This chain connects TRBV10-1 to TRBJ2-7; TRBD2 might be the D (6 bases). Per the germline V gene, CDR1 is WNHNN and CDR2 is SYGVQD (reference sequence). This CDR3 is 14 amino acids long. The CDR3 reads CAGSERARAHEQYF. In nucleotides, the CDR3 is TGCGCCGGCAGTGAGCGGGCCAGGGCTCACGAGCAGTACTTC.